This T cell receptor (beta chain) derives from a study of cytomegalovirus exposure and HLA in healthy donors. General observations from the study: The records held CMV serostatus as the only immune exposure information. CMV antigen specificity was confirmed in vitro for a few CMV-associated chains. Most subjects had HLA-A and HLA-B alleles reportedly predicted accurately by TCR beta sequences.

This clone was seen a handful of times. Its antigen is not identified. The PCR had 60 Vbeta and 13 Jbeta primers. The method was immunoSEQ multiplex PCR; TCRdb's version includes in-frame clones alone and lacks a portion of them. The sample holds some 250,000 clones, over 80% seen once. Per germline, CDR1 SGDLS and CDR2 YYNGEE. V dropped 4 bases and J dropped 9; count of bases not matched to a gene: 10. The length of the CDR3 is 14 residues. Sequenced: PBMCs. The clonotype comes from a woman aged 35 to 49 in good health and CMV-seropositive. The rearrangement uses TRBV9 and TRBJ1-1; 9 bases fit TRBD1. The CDR3 protein is CASSRTGTGIKAFF. As DNA, the CDR3 is TGTGCCAGCAGCCGAACCGGGACAGGGATTAAAGCTTTCTTT.